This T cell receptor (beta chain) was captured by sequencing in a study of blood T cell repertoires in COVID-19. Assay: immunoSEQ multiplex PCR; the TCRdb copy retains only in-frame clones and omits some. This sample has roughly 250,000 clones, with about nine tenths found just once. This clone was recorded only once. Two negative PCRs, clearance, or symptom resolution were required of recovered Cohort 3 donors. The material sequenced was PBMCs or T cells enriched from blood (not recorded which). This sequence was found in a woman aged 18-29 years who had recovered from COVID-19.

CDR3 nucleotides: TGCGCCAGCAGCTTGGTAGGGACAATGAGCTCCTACGAGCAGTACTTC. Its protein is CASSLVGTMSSYEQYF. The chain uses TRBV5-1 and TRBJ2-7; D perhaps matches TRBD1 (6 bases). Trimming shortened V by 0 bases and J by 0 bases, and 13 bases separated the two germline ends. This CDR3 has 16 amino acids. Looked up from germline, CDR1 is SGHRS and CDR2 is YFSETQ.